These 6 T cell receptor beta chains came from one sample sequenced in a study of post-analysis software for immune sequencing data. No antigen has been identified for these receptors. Unique-molecular-identifier-tagged TCR beta cDNA libraries were used. One entry per CDR3 protein results from TCRdb running MiXCR on the PCR reads. The table has roughly 670,000 distinct CDR3 sequences, over 45% seen once. Study outcomes and limitations: Higher frequency in patients than in controls was seen for roughly five TRBV segments, with TRBV5-6, TRBV5-1 and TRBV20-1 among them.

Sequences were obtained from blood. These receptors were obtained from a girl aged 2 to 10 with multiple sclerosis.

V and J are TRBV2 and TRBJ1-5; no reliable D call. The V and J ends lost 7 bases and 1 base respectively, with 11 bases between them. This CDR3 spans 14 amino acids. The V gene's germline CDR1 is SNHLY and CDR2 FYNNEI. The CDR3 DNA reads TGTGCCAGCAAGGACGACATGAGCAATCAGCCCCAGCATTTT. Amino acids: CASKDDMSNQPQHF.

The rearrangement uses TRBV3-1 and TRBJ2-5; 13 bases agree with TRBD2. V shed 1 base and J 5 bases; nucleotides not matched to a gene: 10. The CDR3 spans 18 residues. Germline lookup yields CDR1 LGHDT and CDR2 YNNKEL (reference sequence). The CDR3, as DNA: TGTGCCAGCAGCCAAGGGCCTAAACTAGCGGGGGGGACCGAGACCCAGTACTTC. Translation: CASSQGPKLAGGTETQYF.

The chain recombines TRBV6-6 with TRBJ2-4, with TRBD1 matching over 8 bases. The DNA end favors TRBJ2-7, so the J call may be wrong. The CDR3 runs to 16 residues. Germline V gives CDR1 MNHNY, CDR2 SVGAGI (reference sequence). Here the CDR3 DNA reads TGTGCCAGCAGTTACTCGAGGACAGGGTGGTCGAGCGAGCAGTACTTC. Amino acids: CASSYSRTGWSSEQYF.

This clonotype came up once. The V and J genes are TRBV3-1 and TRBJ1-1; a weak D match, TRBD1 (6 bases). The CDR3 is 13 residues long. The V gene lost 8 bases and the J gene lost 1 base, with 11 bases spanning the gap. Germline V CDR1 and CDR2: LGHDT, YNNKEL (reference sequence). CDR3 sequence reads: CASGGTKNTEAFF. CDR3 bases: TGTGCCAGCGGCGGGACAAAGAACACTGAAGCTTTCTTT.

This chain uses TRBV20-1 with TRBJ2-1; D tentatively fits TRBD1 or TRBD2 (5 bases each). The V and J ends lost 5 bases and 2 bases respectively, with 13 bases between them. The CDR3 spans 14 residues. CDR1 is DFQATT, CDR2 SNEGSKA, per germline (reference sequence). DNA for the CDR3: TGCAGTGCTTGGAGGACACAGGCCTACAATGAGCAGTTCTTC. Its translation: CSAWRTQAYNEQFF.

In its sample, this clonotype was seen a few times. V and J are TRBV6-5 and TRBJ2-1; no reliable D call. The germline V gene has CDR1 MNHEY and CDR2 SVGAGI. CDR3 length: 15 amino acids. Trimming pared 4 bases from V and 0 bases from J, leaving 10 bases between. This CDR3 is CASSSWRSSYNEQFF. DNA of the CDR3: TGTGCCAGCAGTTCCTGGCGGAGCTCCTACAATGAGCAGTTCTTC.